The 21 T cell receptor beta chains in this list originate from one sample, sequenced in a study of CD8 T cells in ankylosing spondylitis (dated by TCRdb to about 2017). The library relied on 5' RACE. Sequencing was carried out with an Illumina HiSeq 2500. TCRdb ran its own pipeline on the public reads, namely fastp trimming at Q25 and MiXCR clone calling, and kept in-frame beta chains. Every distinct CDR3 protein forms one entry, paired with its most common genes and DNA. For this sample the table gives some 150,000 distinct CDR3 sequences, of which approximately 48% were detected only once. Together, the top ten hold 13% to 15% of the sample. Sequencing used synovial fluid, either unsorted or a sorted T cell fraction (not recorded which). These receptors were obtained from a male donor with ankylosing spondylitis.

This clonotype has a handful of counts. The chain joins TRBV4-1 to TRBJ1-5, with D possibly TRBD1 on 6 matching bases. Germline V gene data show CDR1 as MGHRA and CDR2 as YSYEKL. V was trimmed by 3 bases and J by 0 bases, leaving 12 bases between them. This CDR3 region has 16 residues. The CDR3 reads CASSQTTGLSNQPQHF. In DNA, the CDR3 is TGCGCCAGCAGCCAGACCACAGGGCTTAGCAATCAGCCCCAGCATTTT.

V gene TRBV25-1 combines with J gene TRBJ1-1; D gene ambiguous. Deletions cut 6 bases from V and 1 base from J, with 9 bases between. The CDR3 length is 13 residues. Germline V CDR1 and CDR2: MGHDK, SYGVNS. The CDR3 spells CASRQQPNTEAFF. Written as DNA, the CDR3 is TGTGCCAGCAGACAGCAGCCGAACACTGAAGCTTTCTTT.

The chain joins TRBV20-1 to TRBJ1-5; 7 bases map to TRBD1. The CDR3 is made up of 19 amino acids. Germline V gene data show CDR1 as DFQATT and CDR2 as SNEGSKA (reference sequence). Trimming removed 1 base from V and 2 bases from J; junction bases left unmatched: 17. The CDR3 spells CSARAPAGGVIMGNQPQHF. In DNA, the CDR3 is TGCAGTGCTAGAGCCCCGGCAGGGGGGGTAATCATGGGCAATCAGCCCCAGCATTTT.

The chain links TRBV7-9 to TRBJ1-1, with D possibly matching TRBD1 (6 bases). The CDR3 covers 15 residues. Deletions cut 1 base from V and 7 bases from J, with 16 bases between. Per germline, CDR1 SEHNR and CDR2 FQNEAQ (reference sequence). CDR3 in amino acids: CASSLVTGRIGEAFF. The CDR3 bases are TGTGCCAGCAGCTTAGTTACAGGGAGAATAGGTGAAGCTTTCTTT.

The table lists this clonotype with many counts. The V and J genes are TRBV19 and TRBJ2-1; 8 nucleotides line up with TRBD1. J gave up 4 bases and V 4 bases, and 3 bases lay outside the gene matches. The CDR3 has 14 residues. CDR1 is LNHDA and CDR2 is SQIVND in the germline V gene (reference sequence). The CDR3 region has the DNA TGTGCCAGTAGTACAGGGGGCGGATACAATGAGCAGTTCTTC. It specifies CASSTGGGYNEQFF.

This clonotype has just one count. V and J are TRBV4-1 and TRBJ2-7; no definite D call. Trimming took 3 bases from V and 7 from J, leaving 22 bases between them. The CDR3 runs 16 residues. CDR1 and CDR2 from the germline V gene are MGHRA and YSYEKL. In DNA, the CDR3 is TGCGCCAGCAGCCACTCGACCCACCCTCTAGTGAGTGAGCAGTACTTC. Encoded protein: CASSHSTHPLVSEQYF.

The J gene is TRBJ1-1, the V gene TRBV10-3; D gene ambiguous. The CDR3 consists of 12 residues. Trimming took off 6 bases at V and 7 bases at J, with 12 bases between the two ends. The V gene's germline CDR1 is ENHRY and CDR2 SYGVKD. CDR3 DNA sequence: TGTGCCATCAGCGATAACAGTGGTGAAGCTTTCTTT. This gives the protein CAISDNSGEAFF.

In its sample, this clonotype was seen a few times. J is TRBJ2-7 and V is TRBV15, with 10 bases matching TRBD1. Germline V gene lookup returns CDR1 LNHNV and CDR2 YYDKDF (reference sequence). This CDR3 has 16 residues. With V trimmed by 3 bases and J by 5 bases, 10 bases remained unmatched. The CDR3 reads CATSRTRQGALNEQYF. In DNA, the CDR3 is TGTGCCACCAGCAGGACAAGACAGGGGGCGTTGAACGAGCAGTACTTC.

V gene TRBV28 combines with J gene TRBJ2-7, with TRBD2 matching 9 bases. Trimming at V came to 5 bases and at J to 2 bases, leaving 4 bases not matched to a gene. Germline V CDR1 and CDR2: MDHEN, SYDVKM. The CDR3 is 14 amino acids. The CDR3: CASSRLAETYEQYF. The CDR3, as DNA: TGTGCCAGCAGTCGACTAGCGGAAACCTACGAGCAGTACTTC.

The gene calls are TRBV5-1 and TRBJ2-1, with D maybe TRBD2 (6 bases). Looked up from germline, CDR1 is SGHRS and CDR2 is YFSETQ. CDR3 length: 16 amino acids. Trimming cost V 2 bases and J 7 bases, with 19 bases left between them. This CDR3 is CASSFGSPAGKNEQFF. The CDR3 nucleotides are TGCGCCAGCAGCTTCGGGAGCCCCGCAGGAAAGAATGAGCAGTTCTTC.

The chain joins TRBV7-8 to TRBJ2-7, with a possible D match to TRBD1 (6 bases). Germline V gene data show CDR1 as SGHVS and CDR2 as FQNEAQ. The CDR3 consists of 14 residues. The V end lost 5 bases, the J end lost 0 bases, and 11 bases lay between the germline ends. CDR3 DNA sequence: TGTGCCAGCAGCATCCGGGACAACTCCTACGAGCAGTACTTC. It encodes CASSIRDNSYEQYF.

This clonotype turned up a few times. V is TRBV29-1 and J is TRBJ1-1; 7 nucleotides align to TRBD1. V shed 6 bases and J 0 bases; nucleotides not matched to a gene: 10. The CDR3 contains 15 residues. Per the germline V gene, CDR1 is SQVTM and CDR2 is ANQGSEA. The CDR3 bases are TGCAGCGTAGCAAGACAGGGCGGTATGAACACTGAAGCTTTCTTT. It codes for CSVARQGGMNTEAFF.

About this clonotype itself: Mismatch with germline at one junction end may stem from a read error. The CDR3 DNA sequence: TGCAGTGCCTATAATGAGCAGTTCTTC. Translating it yields CSAYNEQFF. This chain joins TRBV20-1 and TRBJ2-1, with D hard to call. Germline values: CDR1 DFQATT, CDR2 SNEGSKA (reference sequence). This CDR3 is built from 9 residues.

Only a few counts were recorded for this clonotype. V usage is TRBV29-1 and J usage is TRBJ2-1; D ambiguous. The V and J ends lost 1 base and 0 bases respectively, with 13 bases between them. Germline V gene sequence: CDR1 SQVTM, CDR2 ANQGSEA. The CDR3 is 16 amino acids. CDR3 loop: CSVEGPGLISYNEQFF. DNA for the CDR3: TGCAGCGTTGAAGGTCCGGGTCTCATCTCCTACAATGAGCAGTTCTTC.

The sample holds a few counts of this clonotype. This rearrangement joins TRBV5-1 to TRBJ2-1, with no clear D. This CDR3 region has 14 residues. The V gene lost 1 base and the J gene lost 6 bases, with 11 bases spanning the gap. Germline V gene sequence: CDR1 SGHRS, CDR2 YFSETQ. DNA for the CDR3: TGCGCCAGCAGCTTGCTGGAGATAGGCAATGAGCAGTTCTTC. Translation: CASSLLEIGNEQFF.

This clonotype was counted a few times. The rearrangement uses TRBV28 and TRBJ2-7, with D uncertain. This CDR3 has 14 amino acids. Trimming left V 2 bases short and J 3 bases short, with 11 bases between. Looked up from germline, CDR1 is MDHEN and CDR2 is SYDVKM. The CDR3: CASSLGMGYYEQYF. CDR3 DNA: TGTGCCAGCAGTTTAGGGATGGGGTACTACGAGCAGTACTTC.

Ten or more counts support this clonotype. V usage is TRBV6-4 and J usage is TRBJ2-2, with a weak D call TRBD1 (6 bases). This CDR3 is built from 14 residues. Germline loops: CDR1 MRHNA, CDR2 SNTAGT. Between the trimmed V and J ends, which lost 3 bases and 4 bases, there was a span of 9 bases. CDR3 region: CASSEQGGTGELFF. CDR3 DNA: TGTGCCAGCAGTGAACAGGGTGGCACCGGGGAGCTGTTTTTT.

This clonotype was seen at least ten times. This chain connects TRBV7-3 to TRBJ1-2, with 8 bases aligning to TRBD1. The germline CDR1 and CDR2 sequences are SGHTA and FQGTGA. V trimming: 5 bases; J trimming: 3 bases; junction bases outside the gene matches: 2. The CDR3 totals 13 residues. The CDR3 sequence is CASSPGGDYGYTF. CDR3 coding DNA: TGTGCCAGCAGCCCAGGGGGCGACTATGGCTACACCTTC.

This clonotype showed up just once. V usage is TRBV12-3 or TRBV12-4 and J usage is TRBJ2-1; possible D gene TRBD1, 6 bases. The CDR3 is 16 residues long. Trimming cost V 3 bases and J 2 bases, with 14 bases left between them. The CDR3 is CASSFIGTTTYNEQFF. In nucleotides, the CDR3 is TGTGCCAGCAGTTTTATTGGGACAACCACCTACAATGAGCAGTTCTTC.

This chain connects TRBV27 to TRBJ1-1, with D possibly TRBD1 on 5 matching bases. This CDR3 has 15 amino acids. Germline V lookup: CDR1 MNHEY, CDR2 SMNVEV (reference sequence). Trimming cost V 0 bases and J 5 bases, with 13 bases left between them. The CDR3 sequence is CASSLSARGGTEAFF. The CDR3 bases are TGTGCCAGCAGTTTATCGGCTAGGGGTGGGACTGAAGCTTTCTTT.

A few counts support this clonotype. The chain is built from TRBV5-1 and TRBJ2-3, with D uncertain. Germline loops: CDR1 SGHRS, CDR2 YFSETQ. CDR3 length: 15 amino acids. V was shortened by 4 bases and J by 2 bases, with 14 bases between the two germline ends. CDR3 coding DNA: TGCGCCAGCAGCGTGCCCCTTACAGACACAGATACGCAGTATTTT. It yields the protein CASSVPLTDTDTQYF.